A single sample gave rise to the 15 T cell receptor beta chains below, sequenced in a study of T cell repertoires in urothelial bladder cancer. Repertoires were generated with immunoSEQ multiplex PCR, while TCRdb's copy carries only in-frame clones and drops some. The sample lists 6,400 or so clones, about 70% occurring once. Sequencing was performed on tumor-infiltrating cells from bladder cancer. The source of these receptors is a human donor with urothelial carcinoma.

By share, this clone ranks as medium-sized. The rearrangement links TRBV7-2 to TRBJ2-1; no firm D call. Looked up from germline, CDR1 is SGHTA and CDR2 is FQGNSA. The CDR3 extends over 12 amino acids. V was cut by 3 bases and J by 7 bases, with 7 bases left in between. CDR3 sequence (DNA): TGTGCCAGCAGCTTCGGGTCGAATGAGCAGTTCTTC. Amino acid sequence: CASSFGSNEQFF.

The chain recombines TRBV7-2 with TRBJ2-5; a weak D match, TRBD2 (6 bases). V was trimmed by 3 bases and J by 5 bases, leaving 10 bases between them. Germline CDR1 SGHTA, CDR2 FQGNSA. This CDR3 region has 13 residues. The CDR3 nucleotides are TGTGCCAGCAGCTTTGGGGGGAAGGAGACCCAGTACTTC. It codes for CASSFGGKETQYF.

The genes are TRBV13 and TRBJ2-3, with 7 bases fitting TRBD2. Trimming removed 4 bases from V and 1 base from J; junction bases left unmatched: 8. Germline loops: CDR1 PRHDT, CDR2 FYEKMQ (reference sequence). The CDR3 spans 16 residues. The DNA for the CDR3 is TGTGCCAGCAGCTCCCGGGGGAGCGGGGGCACAGATACGCAGTATTTT. It yields the protein CASSSRGSGGTDTQYF.

The V call is TRBV27, the J call TRBJ2-7, with 7 bases aligning to TRBD2. The germline CDR1 and CDR2 sequences are MNHEY and SMNVEV (reference sequence). V was clipped by 3 bases and J by 0 bases; unmatched bases: 2. The CDR3 contains 14 residues. CDR3 nucleotide sequence: TGTGCCAGCAGTTTCGGGGGGAACTCCTACGAGCAGTACTTC. Amino acid sequence: CASSFGGNSYEQYF.

This clone was detected once. The chain is built from TRBV28 and TRBJ1-6; no definite D call. Germline-derived CDR1 and CDR2 are MDHEN and SYDVKM. Trimming stripped 4 bases from V and 4 bases from J, with 11 bases between. The CDR3 runs 15 residues. In DNA, the CDR3 is TGTGCCAGCAGTTCCCAACAGACTTATAATTCACCCCTCCACTTT. Amino acids: CASSSQQTYNSPLHF.

This chain connects TRBV10-2 to TRBJ2-7, with D perhaps TRBD2 (6 bases). The CDR3 consists of 14 residues. Looked up from germline, CDR1 is WSHSY and CDR2 is SAAADI. The V end was cut by 6 bases, the J end by 3 bases, with 15 bases between. The CDR3 region is CASRDYKGFYEQYF. DNA for the CDR3: TGCGCCAGCAGGGACTACAAGGGGTTCTACGAGCAGTACTTC.

V is TRBV2 and J is TRBJ1-5, with D perhaps matching TRBD1 (5 bases). The CDR3 consists of 14 residues. Trimming left V 7 bases short and J 0 bases short, with 10 bases between. Germline CDR1 is SNHLY and CDR2 is FYNNEI. CDR3 DNA: TGTGCCAGCAAGCGGGGGGATAGCAATCAGCCCCAGCATTTT. Translating it yields CASKRGDSNQPQHF.

The chain has TRBV5-1 and TRBJ2-1, with 11 bases fitting TRBD1. The trim removed 4 bases at V and 3 bases at J, leaving 9 bases unmatched. CDR3 size: 17 residues. Per the germline V gene, CDR1 is SGHRS and CDR2 is YFSETQ. CDR3 region: CASSAAPGQGVYNEQFF. In nucleotides, the CDR3 is TGCGCCAGCAGCGCAGCACCGGGACAGGGGGTCTACAATGAGCAGTTCTTC.

This clone was counted only a few times. The chain uses TRBV7-2 and TRBJ2-1; D assignment may be TRBD1 or TRBD2 (5 bases each). CDR1 is SGHTA and CDR2 is FQGNSA in the germline V gene. The CDR3 is 14 amino acids. The V end lost 3 bases, the J end lost 8 bases, and 14 bases lay between the germline ends. This CDR3 is CASSFGDQRDEQFF. The CDR3 coding sequence is TGTGCCAGCAGCTTTGGGGACCAGCGCGATGAGCAGTTCTTC.

The CDR3 here is CSVTTGTQYF. CDR3 bases: TGCAGCGTAACAACGGGCACGCAGTATTTT. The V call is TRBV29-1, the J call TRBJ2-3; D remains ambiguous. This CDR3 is built from 10 residues. Germline V CDR1 and CDR2: SQVTM, ANQGSEA. Trimming took 6 bases from V and 9 from J, leaving 10 bases between them.

CDR3 sequence reads: CASSWGQVGPRGSGNTIYF. The CDR3 DNA follows: TGTGCCAGCAGCTGGGGACAGGTCGGCCCAAGGGGATCTGGAAACACCATATATTTT. The rearrangement joins TRBV7-9 to TRBJ1-3; 8 bases agree with TRBD1. The CDR3 spans 19 residues. Trimming took 4 bases from V and 1 from J; bases not matched to a gene: 15. Per germline, CDR1 SEHNR and CDR2 FQNEAQ (reference sequence).

The rearrangement links TRBV2 to TRBJ2-7; tentative D call: TRBD1 (6 bases). The CDR3 extends over 16 amino acids. V was shortened by 0 bases and J by 3 bases, with 15 bases between the two germline ends. Germline CDR1 reads SNHLY; CDR2 reads FYNNEI. The CDR3 nucleotides read TGTGCCAGCAGTGAAGCGCTTTTGGACAGTGACTACGAGCAGTACTTC. It codes for CASSEALLDSDYEQYF.

V usage is TRBV21-1 and J usage is TRBJ1-1; TRBD1, as called in the table, went unchecked against the DNA. TRBV21-1 is a pseudogene segment. The CDR3 runs 14 residues. CDR3 amino acids: CASSTRQINTEAFF. The CDR3 nucleotides are TGTGCCAGCAGCACCCGACAGATAAACACTGAAGCTTTCTTT.

In its sample, this clone was seen a few times. The rearrangement links TRBV7-3 to TRBJ2-1, with D possibly TRBD1 on 5 matching bases. With 3 bases removed from V and 0 bases from J, the gap between germline ends came to 24 bases. This CDR3 spans 20 amino acids. Germline loops: CDR1 SGHTA, CDR2 FQGTGA. The CDR3 DNA reads TGTGCCAGCAGCTTCTGGGGCCAGGTCTCTGACAACAGCTCCTACAATGAGCAGTTCTTC. It is translated as CASSFWGQVSDNSSYNEQFF.

As for this clone: Other DNA sequences in this sample translate to the same CDR3. The chain has TRBV5-1 and TRBJ2-2; tentatively, D is TRBD2 (6 bases). Germline V gene data show CDR1 as SGHRS and CDR2 as YFSETQ. The length of the CDR3 is 15 residues. The ends were cut back, 3 bases at V and 1 base at J, with 10 bases in the middle. The CDR3 DNA is TGCGCCAGCAGCTGGGGAGGACAGAACACCGGGGAGCTGTTTTTT. Protein sequence: CASSWGGQNTGELFF. Based on the CDR3 plus reference TRBV5-1 and TRBJ2-2, the full variable domain is KAGVTQTPRYLIKTRGQQVTLSCSPISGHRSVSWYQQTPGQGLQFLFEYFSETQRNKGNFPGRFSGRQFSNSRSEMNVSTLELGDSALYLCASSWGGQNTGELFFGEGSRLTVL.